These T cell receptor beta chains were read from a single sample in a study of human T cells and chemical hapten exposure. TCRdb itself ran the RACE reads through MiXCR, one entry per CDR3 protein. Among about 380,000 distinct CDR3 sequences listed, about 5.1% were seen once. The specimen comprised whole blood, sampled in connection with sensitization to the hapten diphenylcyclopropenone (DPC). The receptors stem from a woman in her fifties or sixties with alopecia areata. Some clones in this sample may be carry-over from other donors' samples. CDR3s include the opening cysteine and the closing phenylalanine or tryptophan. The D gene is left open where the match is weak. Only part of the rows carry a size: once, few, many, or a class if the clone is expanded.

d_call: NA; clone_size: many; j_call: TRBJ2-1; cdr3_length: 14; v_call: TRBV12-3/TRBV12-4; cdr3_nt: TGTGCCAGCAGTTTTGGACAACATCTCAATGAGCAGTTCTTC; cdr3_aa: CASSFGQHLNEQFF
d_call: NA; clone_size: many; j_call: TRBJ2-7; cdr3_length: 15; v_call: TRBV9; cdr3_nt: TGTGCCAGCAGCGTATTGGACAGCTACTCCTACGAGCAGTACTTC; cdr3_aa: CASSVLDSYSYEQYF
d_call: NA; clone_size: few; j_call: TRBJ1-4; cdr3_length: 14; v_call: TRBV6-5; cdr3_nt: TGTGCCAGCAGGGCCTTAGGACGATCTGAAAAACTGTTTTTT; cdr3_aa: CASRALGRSEKLFF
d_call: NA; clone_size: many; j_call: TRBJ1-1; cdr3_length: 14; v_call: TRBV6-1; cdr3_nt: TGTGCCAGCAGTGAAGCGCTGGGTCGCACTGAAGCTTTCTTT; cdr3_aa: CASSEALGRTEAFF
d_call: TRBD1; clone_size: NA; j_call: TRBJ2-7; cdr3_length: 12; v_call: TRBV6-1; cdr3_nt: TGTGCCAGCTCGGACAGGTTCGGCGAGCAGTACTTC; cdr3_aa: CASSDRFGEQYF
d_call: TRBD1; clone_size: many; j_call: TRBJ1-2; cdr3_length: 14; v_call: TRBV7-9; cdr3_nt: TGTGCCAGCAGCTTGGGACAGGGCTTCGATGGCTACACCTTC; cdr3_aa: CASSLGQGFDGYTF
d_call: TRBD1; clone_size: few; j_call: TRBJ1-1; cdr3_length: 14; v_call: TRBV27; cdr3_nt: TGTGCCAGCAGCCCCAGGGGGCTGACCGCTGAAGCTTTCTTT; cdr3_aa: CASSPRGLTAEAFF
d_call: NA; clone_size: few; j_call: TRBJ1-5; cdr3_length: 15; v_call: TRBV6-1; cdr3_nt: TGTGCCAGTGCCCGGGAGTCTCTAAGCAATCAGCCCCAGCATTTT; cdr3_aa: CASARESLSNQPQHF
d_call: NA; clone_size: few; j_call: TRBJ1-2; cdr3_length: 15; v_call: TRBV7-8; cdr3_nt: TGTGCCAGCAGCTTACGAAGGCACGACAACTATGGCTACACCTTC; cdr3_aa: CASSLRRHDNYGYTF
d_call: NA; clone_size: many; j_call: TRBJ2-1; cdr3_length: 13; v_call: TRBV5-4; cdr3_nt: TGTGCCAGCTCAACACCTAAGTTCAATGAGCAGTTCTTC; cdr3_aa: CASSTPKFNEQFF
d_call: TRBD2; clone_size: NA; j_call: TRBJ2-5; cdr3_length: 17; v_call: TRBV5-5; cdr3_nt: TGTGCCAGCAGCCCGGGACTAGCGAGTAGGTTCGTAGAGACCCAGTACTTC; cdr3_aa: CASSPGLASRFVETQYF
d_call: NA; clone_size: NA; j_call: TRBJ1-2; cdr3_length: 14; v_call: TRBV7-2; cdr3_nt: TGTGCCAGCAGCTTTGCAGGGGACAACTATGGCTACACCTTC; cdr3_aa: CASSFAGDNYGYTF
d_call: TRBD1; clone_size: NA; j_call: TRBJ1-5; cdr3_length: 16; v_call: TRBV7-2; cdr3_nt: TGTGCCAGCAGCTTAGAGCCAGGGGGAAGGGATCAGCCCCAGCATTTT; cdr3_aa: CASSLEPGGRDQPQHF
d_call: NA; clone_size: many; j_call: TRBJ2-1; cdr3_length: 13; v_call: TRBV19; cdr3_nt: TGTGCCAGTAGTGTCCTTGCCACCAATGAGCAGTTCTTC; cdr3_aa: CASSVLATNEQFF
d_call: NA; clone_size: many; j_call: TRBJ2-7; cdr3_length: 15; v_call: TRBV15; cdr3_nt: TGTGCCACCAGCAGAGATACAGGATCGACCTACGAGCAGTACTTC; cdr3_aa: CATSRDTGSTYEQYF